This is a list of T cell receptor beta chains from one sample in a study of PD-1 blockade in classical Hodgkin lymphoma. Clones were sequenced by immunoSEQ multiplex PCR, and TCRdb holds only the in-frame ones, with some missing. The sample comprises some 86,000 clones, 90% of which are singletons, and under 3% rests with the top ten. The starting material was peripheral blood mononuclear cells (PBMCs), obtained before the fourth cycle of nivolumab. The source of these receptors is a human donor with classical Hodgkin lymphoma. CDR3s include the opening cysteine and the closing phenylalanine or tryptophan. Fields, in order: V gene, clone size, D gene, J gene, CDR3 DNA, CDR3 protein. D genes are given only for firm matches. Some rows mark clone size as missing; the rest say once, few, many or name a class of expanded clone.

TRBV11-2	.	.	TRBJ2-7	TGTGCCAGCAGCTCCGGGGCCTACGAGCAGTACTTC	CASSSGAYEQYF
TRBV7-2	.	.	TRBJ2-4	TGTGCCAGCAGCCCCACGGATGGGGGGCGGAACATTCAGTACTTC	CASSPTDGGRNIQYF
TRBV7-2	once	TRBD1	TRBJ2-7	TGTGCCAGCAGCACGGGACAGCCCTACGAGCAGTACTTC	CASSTGQPYEQYF
TRBV5-5	.	.	TRBJ1-1	TGTGCCAGCAGCTTGGACGTCGTGAACACTGAAGCTTTCTTT	CASSLDVVNTEAFF
TRBV4-3	.	TRBD1	TRBJ2-7	TGCGCCAGCAGCCAAGGAACCGGGACAGGGATCTACGAGCAGTACTTC	CASSQGTGTGIYEQYF
TRBV11-3	.	.	TRBJ2-3	TGTGCCAGCAGCTTAGCGGGGGACACAGATACGCAGTATTTT	CASSLAGDTDTQYF
TRBV30	once	TRBD1	TRBJ1-1	TGTGCCTGGTCCGGACAGGCAATCACTGAAGCTTTCTTT	CAWSGQAITEAFF
TRBV7-2	.	.	TRBJ2-7	TGTGCCAGCAGTTCCGGCCCCTTAGGGGAGCAGTACTTC	CASSSGPLGEQYF
TRBV7-2	.	.	TRBJ1-5	TGTGCCAGCAGGAGCATAACAGGGACTAGCAATCAGCCCCGGCATTTT	CASRSITGTSNQPRHF
TRBV28	.	.	TRBJ1-6	TGTGCCAGCAGTTATCCCACCTCCCCTTCTTTAAATTCACCCCTCCACTTT	CASSYPTSPSLNSPLHF
TRBV4-2	.	.	TRBJ1-2	TGTGCCAGCAGCCAAGATTTGGGCAGGGATGGCTACACCTTC	CASSQDLGRDGYTF
TRBV9	.	.	TRBJ1-2	TGTGCCAGCAGCGTAGCACCAGGGGAATATGGCTACACCTTC	CASSVAPGEYGYTF
TRBV7-9	.	.	TRBJ1-1	TGTGCCAGCAGCTTCGGGGGTAACACTGAAGCTTTCTTT	CASSFGGNTEAFF
TRBV7-8	.	.	TRBJ2-1	TGTGCCAGCAGCTTAGTATATTACGCAGGGGTGGATTACAATGAGCAGTTCTTC	CASSLVYYAGVDYNEQFF
TRBV30	.	TRBD1	TRBJ1-2	TGTGCCTGTAACTCGGGACAGGGTCTGGGGCAAGGCTATGGCTACACCTTC	CACNSGQGLGQGYGYTF
TRBV27	.	.	TRBJ1-2	TGTGCCAGCAGTTTCACCACGGACAACGCGCTCGGCTACACCTTC	CASSFTTDNALGYTF
TRBV28	.	.	TRBJ1-2	TGTGCCAGCAGTTTACGTGCGGCGGACTATGGCTACACCTTC	CASSLRAADYGYTF
TRBV27	.	.	TRBJ2-7	TGTGCCAGCAGTTTGCAGGGTTTGGGCTCCTACGAGCAGTACTTC	CASSLQGLGSYEQYF
TRBV7-9	few	.	TRBJ1-6	TGTGCCAGCAGCACCGTCGAGTTGGGGATCATCAATTCACCCCTCCACTTT	CASSTVELGIINSPLHF
TRBV7-2	once	.	TRBJ1-6	TGTGCCAGCAGCTTAGTGCCAGGGAATAATTCACCCCTCCACTTT	CASSLVPGNNSPLHF
TRBV27	once	.	TRBJ1-1	TGTGCCAGCAGTAAACGGGACAATGTCGCTTTCTTT	CASSKRDNVAFF
TRBV21-1	.	.	TRBJ2-3	TGTGCCAGCAGCAAAGGGCCCGGGGCAGATACGCAGTATTTT	CASSKGPGADTQYF